This TCR beta chain was identified in a study of technical replicates of blood from several donors. J lost 1 base, V lost 1 base, and 10 bases had no gene match. This CDR3 region has 18 residues. The V gene's germline CDR1 is LGHNT and CDR2 FRNRAP. Profiled with immunoSEQ multiplex PCR; TCRdb holds only in-frame clones, not every one. The sample has roughly 61,000 clones, about 96% seen once. This receptor was obtained from a human donor in good health. The rearrangement joins TRBV12-5 to TRBJ1-1; 9 bases align to TRBD1. Specimen: T cells isolated from PBMCs. CDR3: CASGLARTGVLTNTEAFF. The CDR3 DNA follows: TGTGCTAGTGGTTTGGCGCGGACAGGGGTGCTTACGAACACTGAAGCTTTCTTT.